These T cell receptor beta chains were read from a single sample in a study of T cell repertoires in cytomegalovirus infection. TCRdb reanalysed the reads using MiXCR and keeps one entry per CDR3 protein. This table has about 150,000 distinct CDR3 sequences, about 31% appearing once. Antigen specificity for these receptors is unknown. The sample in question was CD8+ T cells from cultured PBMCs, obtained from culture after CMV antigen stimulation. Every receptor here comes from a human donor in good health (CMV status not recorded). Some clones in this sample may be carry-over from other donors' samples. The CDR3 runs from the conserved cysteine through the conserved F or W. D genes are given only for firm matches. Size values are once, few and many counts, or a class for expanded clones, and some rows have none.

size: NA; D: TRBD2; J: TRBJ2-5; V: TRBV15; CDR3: CATSRVSLAGGRKETQYF; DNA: TGTGCCACCAGCAGAGTATCACTAGCGGGGGGTAGAAAAGAGACCCAGTACTTC
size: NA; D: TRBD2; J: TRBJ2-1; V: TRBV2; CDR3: CASSLTSGGRPEQFF; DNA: TGTGCCAGCAGTCTTACTAGCGGGGGGCGGCCTGAGCAGTTCTTC
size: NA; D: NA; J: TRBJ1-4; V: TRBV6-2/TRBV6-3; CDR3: CASSYGAEKLFF; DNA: TGTGCCAGCAGTTACGGGGCAGAAAAACTGTTTTTT
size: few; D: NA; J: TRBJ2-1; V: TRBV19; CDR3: CASTTAGTGTYNEQFF; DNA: TGTGCCAGTACCACGGCCGGGACGGGGACCTACAATGAGCAGTTCTTC
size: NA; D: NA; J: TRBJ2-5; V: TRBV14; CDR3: CASSQEMRGDQETQYF; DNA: TGTGCCAGCAGCCAAGAGATGAGGGGGGATCAAGAGACCCAGTACTTC
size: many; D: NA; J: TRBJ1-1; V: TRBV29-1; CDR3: CSVEEGGWNTEAFF; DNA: TGCAGCGTTGAAGAAGGCGGGTGGAACACTGAAGCTTTCTTT
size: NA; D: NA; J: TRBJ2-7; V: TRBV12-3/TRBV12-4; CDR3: CASSLFSGTSYEQYF; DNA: TGTGCCAGCAGTCTCTTTTCGGGGACCTCCTACGAGCAGTACTTC
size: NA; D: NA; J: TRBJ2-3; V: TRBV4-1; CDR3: CASSPMDWGVWDTQYF; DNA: TGCGCCAGCAGCCCCATGGACTGGGGCGTCTGGGATACGCAGTATTTT
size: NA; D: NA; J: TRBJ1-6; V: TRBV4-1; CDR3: CASSQEVRDFEKRSYNSPLHF; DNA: TGCGCCAGCAGCCAAGAGGTCCGGGACTTCGAAAAAAGGTCCTATAATTCACCCCTCCACTTT
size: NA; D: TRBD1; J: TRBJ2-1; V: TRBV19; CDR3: CASSIEGWDRDISYNEQFF; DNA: TGTGCCAGTAGTATAGAAGGCTGGGACAGGGATATTTCCTACAATGAGCAGTTCTTC
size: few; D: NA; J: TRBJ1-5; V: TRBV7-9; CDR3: CATTVLGVNQPQHF; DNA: TGTGCCACCACAGTGCTGGGGGTAAATCAGCCCCAGCATTTT
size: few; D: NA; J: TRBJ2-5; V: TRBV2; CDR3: CAIREEFQETQYF; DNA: TGTGCCATCCGAGAAGAGTTCCAAGAGACCCAGTACTTC
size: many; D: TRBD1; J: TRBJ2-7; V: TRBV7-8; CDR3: CASRPTGTGGLYEQYF; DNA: TGTGCCAGCAGACCTACCGGGACAGGGGGACTCTACGAGCAGTACTTC
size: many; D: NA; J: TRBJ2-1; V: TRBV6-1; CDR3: CATTGLGGLGEQFF; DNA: TGTGCCACCACCGGTCTTGGGGGGCTTGGTGAGCAGTTCTTC
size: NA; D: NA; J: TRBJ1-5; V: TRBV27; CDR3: CASSLYLGSNQPQHF; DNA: TGTGCCAGCAGTTTATACTTGGGTAGCAATCAGCCCCAGCATTTT
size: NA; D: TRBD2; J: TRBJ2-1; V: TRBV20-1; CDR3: CSARVLAGGRANEQFF; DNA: TGCAGTGCTAGGGTACTAGCGGGGGGAAGGGCCAATGAGCAGTTCTTC
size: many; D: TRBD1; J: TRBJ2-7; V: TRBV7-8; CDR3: CASSSPGTGIYEQYF; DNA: TGTGCCAGCAGCTCACCCGGGACAGGGATCTACGAGCAGTACTTC
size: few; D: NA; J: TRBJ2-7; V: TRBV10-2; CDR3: CASSESVYEQYF; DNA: TGCGCCAGCAGTGAGTCAGTGTACGAGCAGTACTTC
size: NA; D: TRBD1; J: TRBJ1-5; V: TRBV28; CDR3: CASSFFPGGAGQPQHF; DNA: TGTGCCAGCAGTTTTTTCCCAGGGGGCGCGGGTCAGCCCCAGCATTTT
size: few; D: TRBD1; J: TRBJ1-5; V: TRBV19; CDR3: CASKTGERPQHF; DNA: TGTGCCAGTAAAACAGGGGAGCGGCCCCAGCATTTT
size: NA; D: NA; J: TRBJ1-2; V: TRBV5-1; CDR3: CASSLSSGAGYGYTF; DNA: TGCGCCAGCAGCTTGTCATCGGGGGCCGGCTATGGCTACACCTTC
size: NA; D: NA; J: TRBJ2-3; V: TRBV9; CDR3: CASSVGDPDTQYF; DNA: TGTGCCAGCAGCGTCGGGGACCCAGATACGCAGTATTTT